This T cell receptor beta chain comes out of a study of blood T cell repertoires in COVID-19. As for the study in general: The origin of the acute and convalescent COVID-19 samples was the United States, Italy and Spain. Sources were T cells, B-cell-depleted T cells, or PBMCs; the material itself was cDNA or gDNA.

Per the study methods: Amplification from reference gene primers served as the basis for estimated nucleated cell counts. Method: immunoSEQ multiplex PCR; TCRdb's copy keeps in-frame clones and lacks some. V and J calls and clone size are copied from that table; D and trimming were computed from the DNA. The repertoire consists of 100,000 to 130,000 clones, with about three quarters occurring once and the leading ten covering about 4.3%. The CDR3 has 17 residues. The germline CDR1 and CDR2 sequences are SGHRS and YFSETQ. V lost 3 bases, J lost 0 bases, and 7 bases stayed unmatched. The receptor was isolated from a man in his 70s with acute or convalescent COVID-19. The rearrangement joins TRBV5-1 to TRBJ2-3; TRBD2 matches 10 bases. Sequencing was carried out using peripheral blood. The CDR3: CASSSGGLAASTDTQYF. Here the CDR3 DNA reads TGCGCCAGCAGCTCGGGAGGACTAGCGGCTAGCACAGATACGCAGTATTTT. The entire variable domain, with the rest obtained from reference TRBV5-1 and TRBJ2-3, is as follows: KAGVTQTPRYLIKTRGQQVTLSCSPISGHRSVSWYQQTPGQGLQFLFEYFSETQRNKGNFPGRFSGRQFSNSRSEMNVSTLELGDSALYLCASSSGGLAASTDTQYFGPGTRLTVL.